This T cell receptor (beta chain) was identified in a study of Graves' ophthalmopathy and Graves' hyperthyroidism. Study conclusions and caveats: The model's ophthalmopathy progression predictions had less than 71% sensitivity and roughly 72% specificity. Between ophthalmopathy and stable hyperthyroidism, a 13-signature model drew a separation with 85% to 90% sensitivity and approximately 77% specificity.

Amplified TCR beta CDR3 regions were obtained using RNA transcripts as template. The workflow started with a first-round RT-PCR run with HTBI primers and then moved on to a second-round multiplex PCR. One entry per CDR3 protein, called by TCRdb with MiXCR from the multiplex PCR reads. This repertoire shows about 660,000 distinct CDR3 sequences, roughly two fifths found once; its top ten account for more than 2.5%. It was on clinical symptoms, serum thyroxine, TRAb, thyroid ultrasound and orbital computed tomography that diagnosis relied. Points on this clonotype: Its antigen is unknown. A much larger clone sits a single nucleotide away, making a read error possible.

The clonotype comes from an adult man with Graves' ophthalmopathy. The sequencing sample was made of peripheral blood.

The CDR3 loop reads CASSKPGRTFAEAFF. Here the CDR3 DNA reads TGTGCCAGCAGCAAACCGGGACGGACATTCGCTGAAGCTTTCTTT. J is TRBJ1-1 and V is TRBV7-9, with D perhaps TRBD1 (5 bases). CDR3 length: 15 amino acids. The germline gives CDR1 SEHNR, CDR2 FQNEAQ (reference sequence). V was pared by 5 bases and J by 6 bases, with 19 bases between.